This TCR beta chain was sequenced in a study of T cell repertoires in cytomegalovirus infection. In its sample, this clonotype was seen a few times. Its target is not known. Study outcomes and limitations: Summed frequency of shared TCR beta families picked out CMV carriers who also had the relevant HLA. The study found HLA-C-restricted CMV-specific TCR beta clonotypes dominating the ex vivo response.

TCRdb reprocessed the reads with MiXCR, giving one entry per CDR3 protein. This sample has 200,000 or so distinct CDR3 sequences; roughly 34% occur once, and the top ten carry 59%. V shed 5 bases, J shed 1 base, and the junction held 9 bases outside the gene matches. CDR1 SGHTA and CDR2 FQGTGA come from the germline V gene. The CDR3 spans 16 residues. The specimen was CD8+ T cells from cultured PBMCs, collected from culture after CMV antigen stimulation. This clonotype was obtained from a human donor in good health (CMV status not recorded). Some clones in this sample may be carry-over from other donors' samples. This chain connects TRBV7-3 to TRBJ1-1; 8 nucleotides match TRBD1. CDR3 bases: TGTGCCAGCAGCCCCAGGACAGGGCGAAGGAACACTGAAGCTTTCTTT. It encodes CASSPRTGRRNTEAFF. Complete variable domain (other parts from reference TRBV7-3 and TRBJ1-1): GAGVSQTPSNKVTEKGKYVELRCDPISGHTALYWYRQSLGQGPEFLIYFQGTGAADDSGLPNDRFFAVRPEGSVSTLKIQRTERGDSAVYLCASSPRTGRRNTEAFFGQGTRLTVV.